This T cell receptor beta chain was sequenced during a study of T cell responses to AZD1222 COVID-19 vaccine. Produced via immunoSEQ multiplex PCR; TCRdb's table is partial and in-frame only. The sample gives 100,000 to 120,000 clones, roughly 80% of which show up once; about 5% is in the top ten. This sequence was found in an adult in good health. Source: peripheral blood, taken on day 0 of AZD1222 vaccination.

The CDR3 nucleotides read TGCGCCAGCAGCTTACAGGACTCTACAGATACGCAGTATTTT. This sequence encodes CASSLQDSTDTQYF. J is TRBJ2-3 and V is TRBV5-1; D possibly matches TRBD1 or TRBD2 (5 bases each). The CDR3 extends over 14 amino acids. V was clipped by 2 bases and J by 3 bases, with 10 bases between them. Per germline, CDR1 SGHRS and CDR2 YFSETQ.